What follows are 3 T cell receptor beta chains derived from one specimen sequenced in a study of neoadjuvant anti-PD-1 for oral cavity cancer. TCRdb keeps only in-frame clones here, not all; method: immunoSEQ multiplex PCR. The sample lists some 71,000 clones, around 83% occurring once. The input for sequencing was PBMCs, taken before nivolumab (anti-PD-1) treatment. The source is a person aged 35 to 85 with oral cavity squamous cell carcinoma.

This rearrangement joins TRBV5-1 to TRBJ1-2; TRBD1 matches 9 bases. Germline lookup yields CDR1 SGHRS and CDR2 YFSETQ. V was clipped by 4 bases and J by 6 bases; unmatched bases: 7. The CDR3 spans 14 residues. The CDR3 spells CASSLGQGSDGYTF. Here the CDR3 DNA reads TGCGCCAGCAGCCTAGGACAGGGGTCGGATGGCTACACCTTC. Using reference TRBV5-1 and TRBJ1-2 for the parts outside the CDR3, the full variable domain is KAGVTQTPRYLIKTRGQQVTLSCSPISGHRSVSWYQQTPGQGLQFLFEYFSETQRNKGNFPGRFSGRQFSNSRSEMNVSTLELGDSALYLCASSLGQGSDGYTFGSGTRLTVV.

This chain joins TRBV5-4 and TRBJ2-5, with a tentative D call TRBD1 (5 bases). Trimming cost V 2 bases and J 5 bases, with 16 bases left between them. The V gene's germline CDR1 is SGHNT and CDR2 YYREEE (reference sequence). The length of the CDR3 is 15 residues. CDR3 nucleotides: TGTGCCAGCAGCTTCGCCAGGGTAGAGATGGAGACCCAGTACTTC. Translating gives CASSFARVEMETQYF.

The V gene is TRBV19, the J gene TRBJ1-1; D not certain. The length of the CDR3 is 14 residues. Germline assignment: CDR1 LNHDA and CDR2 SQIVND (reference sequence). Between the trimmed V and J ends, which lost 9 bases and 0 bases, there was a span of 14 bases. CDR3: CASQRIGVNTEAFF. The DNA of the CDR3 is TGTGCCAGCCAAAGGATAGGTGTGAACACTGAAGCTTTCTTT.